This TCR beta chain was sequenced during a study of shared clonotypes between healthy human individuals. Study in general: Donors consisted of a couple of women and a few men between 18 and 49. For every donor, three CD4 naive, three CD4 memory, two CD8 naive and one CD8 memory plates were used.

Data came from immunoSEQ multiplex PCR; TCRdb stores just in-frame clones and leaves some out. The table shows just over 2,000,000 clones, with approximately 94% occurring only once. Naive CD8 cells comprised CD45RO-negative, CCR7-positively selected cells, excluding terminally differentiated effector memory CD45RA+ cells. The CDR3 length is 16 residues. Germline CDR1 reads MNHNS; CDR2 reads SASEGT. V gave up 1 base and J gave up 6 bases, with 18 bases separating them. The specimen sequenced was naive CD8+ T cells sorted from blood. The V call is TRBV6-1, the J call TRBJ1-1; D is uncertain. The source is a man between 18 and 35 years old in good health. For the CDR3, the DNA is TGTGCCAGCAGTGAAGTCTTGGCAGTACAATTCCCTGAAGCTTTCTTT. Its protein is CASSEVLAVQFPEAFF.